Below, 2 T cell receptor beta chains from the same sample are listed, as sequenced in a study of shared clonotypes between healthy human individuals. The table came from immunoSEQ multiplex PCR; TCRdb's copy has only in-frame clones and leaves some out. Among 190,000 or so clones listed, roughly 91% were seen once. Sequences were obtained from naive CD4+ T cells sorted from blood. As for subset: CD45RA+ positively selected. These receptors were collected from a woman under 40 in good health.

The V and J genes are TRBV27 and TRBJ2-1; 13 nucleotides match TRBD2. Germline CDR1 MNHEY, CDR2 SMNVEV (reference sequence). Trimming at V came to 4 bases and at J to 8 bases, leaving 11 bases not matched to a gene. This CDR3 is 17 amino acids long. As DNA, the CDR3 is TGTGCCAGCAGTTCGCTAGGACTAGCGGGAGTTGTTGATGAGCAGTTCTTC. Translated, it gives CASSSLGLAGVVDEQFF.

The chain couples TRBV9 to TRBJ1-4; D remains unclear. The CDR3 is 12 amino acids. Trimming removed 3 bases at V and 5 bases at J, with 5 bases between. Per germline, CDR1 SGDLS and CDR2 YYNGEE. The CDR3 loop is CASSAHNEKLFF. CDR3 sequence (DNA): TGTGCCAGCAGCGCCCACAATGAAAAACTGTTTTTT.